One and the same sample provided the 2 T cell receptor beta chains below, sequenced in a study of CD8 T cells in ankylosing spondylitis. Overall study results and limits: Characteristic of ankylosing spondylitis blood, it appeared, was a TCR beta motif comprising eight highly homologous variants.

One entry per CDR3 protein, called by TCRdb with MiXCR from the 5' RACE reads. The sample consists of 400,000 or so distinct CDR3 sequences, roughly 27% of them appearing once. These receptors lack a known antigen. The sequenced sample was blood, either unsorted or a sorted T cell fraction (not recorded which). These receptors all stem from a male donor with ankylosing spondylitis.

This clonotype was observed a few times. CDR3 nucleotides: TGTGCCAGCAGCTTGACCGGACAGACCACCGGGGAGCTGTTTTTT. Translating it yields CASSLTGQTTGELFF. The chain is built from TRBV3-1 and TRBJ2-2, with D possibly TRBD1 on 6 matching bases. The length of the CDR3 is 15 residues. Deletions cut 5 bases from V and 4 bases from J, with 14 bases between. Germline CDR1 and CDR2: LGHDT and YNNKEL (reference sequence). Full variable domain (rest looked up from reference TRBV3-1 and TRBJ2-2): DTAVSQTPKYLVTQMGNDKSIKCEQNLGHDTMYWYKQDSKKFLKIMFSYNNKELIINETVPNRFSPKSPDKAHLNLHINSLELGDSAVYFCASSLTGQTTGELFFGEGSRLTVL.

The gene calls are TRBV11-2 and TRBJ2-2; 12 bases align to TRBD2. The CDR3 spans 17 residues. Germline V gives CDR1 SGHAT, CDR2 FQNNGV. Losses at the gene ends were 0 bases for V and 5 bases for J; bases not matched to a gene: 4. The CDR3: CASSLEVLAGGTGELFF. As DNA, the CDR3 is TGTGCCAGCAGCTTAGAAGTTCTAGCGGGAGGGACCGGGGAGCTGTTTTTT.